Below are 32 T cell receptor beta chains sequenced from a single sample in a study of CD8 T cells in ankylosing spondylitis. These receptors' antigens are unknown. Each CDR3 protein gets one entry after TCRdb re-called the 5' RACE reads with MiXCR. This sample has fewer than 450,000 distinct CDR3 sequences; over 15% occur once, and the top ten carry approximately 1%. Findings of the study overall: Characteristic, it appeared, of ankylosing spondylitis blood was a TCR beta motif of 7 or 8 highly homologous variants.

The sample taken for sequencing was blood, either unsorted or a sorted T cell fraction (not recorded which). All receptors come from a male donor with ankylosing spondylitis.

V is TRBV12-3 or TRBV12-4 and J is TRBJ1-1; D is undetermined. Trimming stripped 2 bases from V and 0 bases from J, with 7 bases between. The CDR3 contains 14 residues. Written as DNA, the CDR3 is TGTGCCAGCAGTTTAAGGTGGCTGAACACTGAAGCTTTCTTT. The encoded protein is CASSLRWLNTEAFF.

V usage is TRBV20-1 and J usage is TRBJ2-1, with D maybe TRBD1 (6 bases). CDR1 DFQATT and CDR2 SNEGSKA come from the germline V gene (reference sequence). Trimming stripped 3 bases from V and 3 bases from J, with 15 bases between. The CDR3 covers 15 residues. CDR3 in DNA: TGCAGTGCTAGGAAGGCACAGGGTGACTACAATGAGCAGTTCTTC. Residues: CSARKAQGDYNEQFF.

In its sample, this clonotype was seen many times. This chain uses TRBV12-3 or TRBV12-4 with TRBJ1-3; TRBD1 might be the D (5 bases). CDR3 length: 14 residues. V was trimmed by 5 bases and J by 0 bases, leaving 8 bases between them. The CDR3 spells CASSGQISGNTIYF. The CDR3 region has the DNA TGTGCCAGCAGTGGACAAATCTCTGGAAACACCATATATTTT.

The chain is built from TRBV11-2 and TRBJ2-6, with 9 nucleotides matching TRBD1. Germline V CDR1 and CDR2: SGHAT, FQNNGV. After removal of 2 bases from V and 3 bases from J, the junction contained 11 bases not matched to a gene. The CDR3 runs 19 residues. In DNA form, the CDR3 reads TGTGCCAGCAGCTTAAGGGGCCGGGACAGGGTCTATGGGGCCAACGTCCTGACTTTC. This encodes CASSLRGRDRVYGANVLTF.

This clonotype was observed many times. V is TRBV12-3 or TRBV12-4 and J is TRBJ1-3; perhaps TRBD1 as D (6 bases). This CDR3 has 18 residues. The germline V and J ends were trimmed by 6 bases and 4 bases, with 25 bases remaining between them. The CDR3 coding sequence is TGTGCCAGCAGATTTTGGGGGGCTAAGGAATCGTCCGGAAACACCATATATTTT. This encodes CASRFWGAKESSGNTIYF.

The chain couples TRBV25-1 to TRBJ2-7, with TRBD1 matching over 7 bases. The V gene end was trimmed by 1 base and the J gene end by 0 bases; junction bases not matched to a gene: 3. This CDR3 spans 15 amino acids. The germline V gene has CDR1 MGHDK and CDR2 SYGVNS. CDR3 nucleotide sequence: TGTGCCAGCAGTGAATCGACAGGGAGCTCCTACGAGCAGTACTTC. It encodes CASSESTGSSYEQYF.

This chain links TRBV25-1 with TRBJ2-3; 14 positions agree with TRBD2. CDR3 length: 18 amino acids. V gave up 3 bases and J gave up 6 bases; unmatched junction bases: 11. The germline V gene has CDR1 MGHDK and CDR2 SYGVNS. The CDR3 coding sequence is TGTGCCAGCAGTGATAACGTGGGACTAGCGGGAGTTCCTGATACGCAGTATTTT. It codes for CASSDNVGLAGVPDTQYF.

This clonotype occurred a few times. This sequence joins TRBV6-2 or TRBV6-3 and TRBJ1-5, with a possible D match to TRBD1 (5 bases). CDR3 length: 16 residues. Germline V lookup: CDR1 MNHEY, CDR2 SVGEGT. Trimming cost V 6 bases and J 0 bases, with 15 bases left between them. The CDR3 region is CASSARDGYSNQPQHF. CDR3 coding DNA: TGTGCCAGCAGCGCGCGGGACGGTTATAGCAATCAGCCCCAGCATTTT.

V usage is TRBV6-1 and J usage is TRBJ1-2; 9 bases match TRBD1. The CDR3 consists of 14 residues. Per the germline V gene, CDR1 is MNHNS and CDR2 is SASEGT. Trimming cost V 4 bases and J 4 bases; bases outside gene matches: 4. CDR3 in DNA: TGTGCCAGCAGTGCACAGGGGGCGACCTATGGCTACACCTTC. It yields the protein CASSAQGATYGYTF.

V is TRBV5-1 and J is TRBJ1-4; the D gene is possibly TRBD1 (5 bases). CDR1 and CDR2 (germline): SGHRS, YFSETQ. This CDR3 is 14 amino acids long. Trimming took off 5 bases at V and 8 bases at J, with 16 bases between the two ends. CDR3 region: CASSNYLPGEKLFF. The DNA of the CDR3 is TGCGCCAGCAGTAACTACCTCCCAGGGGAAAAACTGTTTTTT. Combining the CDR3 with reference TRBV5-1 and TRBJ1-4 gives the whole variable domain KAGVTQTPRYLIKTRGQQVTLSCSPISGHRSVSWYQQTPGQGLQFLFEYFSETQRNKGNFPGRFSGRQFSNSRSEMNVSTLELGDSALYLCASSNYLPGEKLFFGSGTQLSVL.

CDR3: CASSFTGLKETQYF. CDR3 coding DNA: TGTGCCAGCAGCTTCACCGGGCTAAAAGAGACCCAGTACTTC. This chain connects TRBV7-7 to TRBJ2-5; D uncertain. The CDR3 consists of 14 residues. Trimming removed 3 bases from V and 3 bases from J, with 11 bases in between. Germline V gene data show CDR1 as SSHAT and CDR2 as FNYEAQ (reference sequence).

This clonotype was seen repeatedly, ten times or more. The chain employs TRBV5-1 and TRBJ2-1, with D unclear. Per the germline V gene, CDR1 is SGHRS and CDR2 is YFSETQ. The CDR3 length is 12 residues. V lost 1 base, J lost 9 bases, and 8 bases lay in between. DNA for the CDR3: TGCGCCAGCAGCTTGTTTTGGGGTGAGCAGTTCTTC. This gives the protein CASSLFWGEQFF.

This clonotype was seen more than once but under ten times. The gene calls are TRBV20-1 and TRBJ1-1; tentative D call: TRBD1 (6 bases). Trimming stripped 5 bases from V and 5 bases from J, with 9 bases between. Looked up from germline, CDR1 is DFQATT and CDR2 is SNEGSKA (reference sequence). The CDR3 contains 11 residues. The CDR3 here is CSAPTGTEAFF. As DNA, the CDR3 is TGCAGTGCTCCCACAGGGACTGAAGCTTTCTTT.

This clonotype was counted at least ten times. J is TRBJ2-7 and V is TRBV12-3 or TRBV12-4, with 9 nucleotides matching TRBD1. The CDR3 spans 15 residues. V lost 5 bases to trimming and J lost 3 bases; unmatched junction nucleotides: 8. The CDR3 loop is CASSTLRDRVYEQYF. The CDR3, as DNA: TGTGCCAGCAGTACGCTCCGGGACAGGGTCTACGAGCAGTACTTC.

The V and J genes are TRBV20-1 and TRBJ2-7, with D perhaps given as TRBD1 or TRBD2 (6 bases each). There are 12 residues in the CDR3. CDR1 DFQATT and CDR2 SNEGSKA come from the germline V gene (reference sequence). The V gene lost 3 bases and the J gene lost 8 bases, with 14 bases spanning the gap. CDR3 region: CSARWRGDQQYF. The DNA for the CDR3 is TGCAGTGCTAGGTGGAGGGGGGATCAGCAGTACTTC.

The gene calls are TRBV9 and TRBJ2-7; 8 bases map to TRBD1. The CDR3 is made up of 15 amino acids. V gave up 5 bases and J gave up 2 bases; unmatched junction bases: 9. The germline V gene has CDR1 SGDLS and CDR2 YYNGEE. The DNA for the CDR3 is TGTGCCAGCAGTCTCGGACAGGGCGGCCCCTACGAGCAGTACTTC. Its translation is CASSLGQGGPYEQYF.

The gene calls are TRBV7-9 and TRBJ2-3; D unresolved. Germline loops: CDR1 SEHNR, CDR2 FQNEAQ (reference sequence). This CDR3 contains 13 residues. The V and J ends lost 0 bases and 5 bases respectively, with 6 bases between them. The CDR3 DNA sequence: TGTGCCAGCAGCTTAGCGGTATTAGATACGCAGTATTTT. Translating gives CASSLAVLDTQYF.

This clonotype showed up just a few times. The chain has TRBV6-4 and TRBJ2-7; TRBD2 is a possible D gene (5 bases). This CDR3 contains 16 residues. Germline CDR1 reads MRHNA; CDR2 reads SNTAGT. Trimming pared 2 bases from V and 3 bases from J, leaving 17 bases between. The CDR3 DNA is TGTGCCAGCAGTGACGACCGCGGGCAGAAACACTACGAGCAGTACTTC. Protein: CASSDDRGQKHYEQYF.

V and J are TRBV29-1 and TRBJ2-1; perhaps TRBD2 as D (6 bases). V shed 4 bases and J shed 0 bases, with 16 bases lying between them. CDR3 length: 16 amino acids. Germline-derived CDR1 and CDR2 are SQVTM and ANQGSEA. CDR3 loop: CSVVGFGGSSYNEQFF. The CDR3 region has the DNA TGCAGCGTTGTTGGGTTCGGGGGAAGCTCCTACAATGAGCAGTTCTTC.

This clonotype has just a few counts. The chain links TRBV28 to TRBJ1-4; 10 positions agree with TRBD1. V trimming: 6 bases; J trimming: 7 bases; junction bases outside the gene matches: 8. This CDR3 has 15 residues. Germline CDR1 and CDR2: MDHEN and SYDVKM. The CDR3 sequence: CASRGGDRGGEKLFF. The DNA for the CDR3 is TGTGCCAGCAGGGGGGGGGACAGGGGTGGTGAAAAACTGTTTTTT.

This clonotype was seen more than once but under ten times. The gene calls are TRBV20-1 and TRBJ2-3, with 8 bases lining up with TRBD2. V was pared by 6 bases and J by 6 bases, with 8 bases of the junction left unmatched. Germline lookup yields CDR1 DFQATT and CDR2 SNEGSKA (reference sequence). CDR3 size: 13 residues. The DNA of the CDR3 is TGCAGTGCGCGGGCGGGGGGAGTGGATACGCAGTATTTT. Protein product: CSARAGGVDTQYF.

This clonotype occurred many times. The chain joins TRBV7-8 to TRBJ2-3; possibly TRBD1 or TRBD2 for D (5 bases each). Germline V gene lookup returns CDR1 SGHVS and CDR2 FQNEAQ. The length of the CDR3 is 14 residues. V gave up 5 bases and J gave up 1 base, with 10 bases separating them. The CDR3 DNA reads TGTGCCAGCAGCCCCAGGGACCGCACAGATACGCAGTATTTT. It yields the protein CASSPRDRTDTQYF.

The J gene is TRBJ2-1, the V gene TRBV6-2 or TRBV6-3; D not certain. The CDR3 covers 12 residues. Germline loops: CDR1 MNHEY, CDR2 SVGEGT. Trimming stripped 8 bases from V and 5 bases from J, with 10 bases between. In nucleotides, the CDR3 is TGTGCCAGCCGGCAGTTAAACAATGAGCAGTTCTTC. Its translation is CASRQLNNEQFF.

The V call is TRBV3-1, the J call TRBJ2-1; TRBD2 agrees at 12 bases. There are 18 residues in the CDR3. Trimming removed 2 bases from V and 8 bases from J; junction bases left unmatched: 13. CDR1 is LGHDT, CDR2 YNNKEL, per germline (reference sequence). For the CDR3, the DNA is TGTGCCAGCAGCCAATGGGTGCCGGGGCTAGCGGGAGGGGATGAGCAGTTCTTC. Amino acids: CASSQWVPGLAGGDEQFF.

V usage is TRBV4-1 and J usage is TRBJ2-5; 7 positions match TRBD2. The CDR3 has 15 residues. V gave up 0 bases and J gave up 6 bases; unmatched junction bases: 7. Germline CDR1 and CDR2: MGHRA and YSYEKL. The CDR3 nucleotides read TGCGCCAGCAGCCAAGAGTGGGAGCGGGGTCAGACCCAGTACTTC. Its protein is CASSQEWERGQTQYF.

This clonotype was counted between two and nine times. The chain combines TRBV3-1 with TRBJ2-5, with D perhaps matching TRBD1 (6 bases). Trimming stripped 3 bases from V and 5 bases from J, with 19 bases between. The germline gives CDR1 LGHDT, CDR2 YNNKEL (reference sequence). The CDR3 runs 16 residues. CDR3 residues: CASSQTPSGQGETQYF. The CDR3 DNA is TGTGCCAGCAGCCAGACCCCGAGCGGTCAGGGGGAGACCCAGTACTTC.

V is TRBV5-6 and J is TRBJ1-1, with D possibly being TRBD1 (6 bases). V lost 5 bases, J lost 1 base, and 15 bases lay in between. CDR3 length: 15 amino acids. The germline gives CDR1 SGHDT, CDR2 YYEEEE. The CDR3 DNA reads TGTGCCAGCAGAACTTCCCTCAGGGGGAACACTGAAGCTTTCTTT. Translation: CASRTSLRGNTEAFF.

This clonotype was counted between two and nine times. The chain is built from TRBV21-1 and TRBJ1-4; TRBD1 was called by the table and not checked on the DNA. TRBV21-1 is deemed a pseudogene. This CDR3 has 16 amino acids. The CDR3 reads CASSKGRGAPNEKLFF. The CDR3 nucleotides are TGTGCCAGCAGCAAGGGTAGGGGGGCCCCAAATGAAAAACTGTTTTTT.

This clonotype turned up a few times. The J gene is TRBJ2-7, the V gene TRBV25-1; D possibly corresponds to TRBD2 (7 bases). The CDR3 is 13 amino acids. V was cut by 6 bases and J by 6 bases, with 15 bases left in between. CDR1 is MGHDK, CDR2 SYGVNS, per germline. The CDR3 is CASRGGERVEQYF. Here the CDR3 DNA reads TGTGCCAGCAGAGGGGGGGAAAGGGTCGAGCAGTACTTC.

The J gene is TRBJ2-5, the V gene TRBV5-1, with 12 positions matching TRBD2. The V gene end was trimmed by 4 bases and the J gene end by 5 bases; junction bases not matched to a gene: 6. The CDR3 is 15 residues long. Germline loops: CDR1 SGHRS, CDR2 YFSETQ. The CDR3 nucleotides are TGCGCCAGCAGCCACTCGACTAGCGGGGGTGAGACCCAGTACTTC. Translation: CASSHSTSGGETQYF.

Only a few counts were recorded for this clonotype. The chain combines TRBV6-2 or TRBV6-3 with TRBJ2-7; no firm D call. Trimming cost V 0 bases and J 6 bases, with 9 bases left between them. The CDR3 consists of 13 residues. Germline CDR1 reads MNHEY; CDR2 reads SVGEGT. The CDR3 sequence: CASSYSSPREQYF. In nucleotides, the CDR3 is TGTGCCAGCAGTTACTCAAGTCCTCGCGAGCAGTACTTC.

This clonotype was observed a few times. This chain connects TRBV24-1 to TRBJ2-3, with 12 bases fitting TRBD2. J lost 4 bases, V lost 1 base, and 2 bases had no gene match. Germline V CDR1 and CDR2: KGHDR, SFDVKD. This CDR3 comprises 16 residues. The CDR3 loop reads CATSDLRLAGADTQYF. The CDR3 DNA reads as TGTGCCACCAGTGATTTAAGACTAGCGGGAGCAGATACGCAGTATTTT.